This T cell receptor (beta chain) was captured by sequencing in a study of tumor-infiltrating lymphocytes in primary liver carcinoma. The CDR3 has 19 amino acids. From germline, CDR1 is MNHEY and CDR2 SVGAGI. V lost 6 bases, J lost 7 bases, and 30 bases lay in between. From roughly 21-30 mg of unsorted bulk tissue, DNA and RNA were co-extracted together. The proportion of viable tumor cells exceeded 80% in every tumor sample. With a constant-region primer, TCR beta cDNA was made from approximately 520 ng of total RNA. Three-round nested multiplex PCR performed with slightly modified ARM-PCR produced the TCR beta libraries. Each of the first two PCR rounds ran approximately 11 cycles with TRBV1-TRBV30 forward and C-beta reverse primers. From the multiplex PCR reads, TCRdb called clonotypes with MiXCR, one entry per CDR3 protein. The sample has around 71,000 distinct CDR3 sequences; about two thirds are singletons.

Notes on the study in general: No more than about 8-24% of top clones could be seen in all five tumor regions. Relative to tumor region pairs, the tumor-adjacent and tumor-blood pairs showed overlap that was lower. Tumor top-250-clone fraction significantly exceeded that of blood (p = 0.039).

Remarks on this clonotype: Antigen specificity is unknown.

The sequenced sample was liver tumor tissue from sampling region 4. Subset given: tumor region T4, right-lateral pole. This receptor was taken from an older woman with primary liver carcinoma and hepatitis B virus infection. The chain couples TRBV6-5 to TRBJ2-2; a weak D match, TRBD1 (6 bases). The CDR3 sequence: CASSPSPTGVGINVGELFF. CDR3 in DNA: TGTGCCAGCAGCCCCTCCCCGACAGGTGTCGGAATTAACGTCGGGGAGCTGTTTTTT.